The 24 T cell receptor beta chains presented below share a single source sample, sequenced in a study of radiotherapy plus CTLA-4 blockade in lung cancer. Assay used: immunoSEQ multiplex PCR; TCRdb lists only in-frame clones, some missing. The data show under 100,000 clones, over 80% seen once. Source: peripheral blood, taken from a patient treated with radiotherapy plus ipilimumab. The source of these receptors is a human donor with non-small cell lung cancer that progressed on radiotherapy plus ipilimumab.

The chain combines TRBV19 with TRBJ1-3, with TRBD1 matching 7 bases. Trimming at V came to 8 bases and at J to 4 bases, leaving 8 bases not matched to a gene. Germline lookup yields CDR1 LNHDA and CDR2 SQIVND (reference sequence). This CDR3 is built from 14 residues. The CDR3 nucleotides are TGTGCCAGTCAACCGACAGGGTCCGGAAACACCATATATTTT. This gives the protein CASQPTGSGNTIYF.

The chain couples TRBV9 to TRBJ1-2; 7 bases map to TRBD1. Germline lookup yields CDR1 SGDLS and CDR2 YYNGEE. The CDR3 contains 13 residues. Trimming at V came to 3 bases and at J to 3 bases, leaving 2 bases not matched to a gene. The CDR3 loop reads CASSGQGHYGYTF. DNA of the CDR3: TGTGCCAGCAGCGGACAGGGACACTATGGCTACACCTTC.

This chain connects TRBV11-2 to TRBJ2-3, with 14 bases matching TRBD2. Germline-derived CDR1 and CDR2 are SGHAT and FQNNGV. This CDR3 has 18 residues. With V trimmed by 5 bases and J by 2 bases, 9 bases remained unmatched. The CDR3 spells CASSPGTSGSFPTDTQYF. The CDR3 bases are TGTGCCAGCAGCCCAGGGACTAGCGGGAGTTTTCCCACAGATACGCAGTATTTT.

The chain employs TRBV15 and TRBJ2-1, with D perhaps matching TRBD1 (5 bases). Germline lookup yields CDR1 LNHNV and CDR2 YYDKDF (reference sequence). This CDR3 region has 13 residues. Deletions cut 3 bases from V and 10 bases from J, with 13 bases between. The CDR3 protein is CATSRPQGYEQFF. Here the CDR3 DNA reads TGTGCCACCAGCAGGCCCCAGGGATACGAGCAGTTCTTC.

CDR3 sequence reads: CASRGRTGENTEAFF. CDR3 nucleotides: TGTGCCAGCAGGGGCCGGACAGGTGAAAACACTGAAGCTTTCTTT. V gene TRBV6-5 combines with J gene TRBJ1-1; TRBD1 agrees at 7 bases. The germline gives CDR1 MNHEY, CDR2 SVGAGI. This CDR3 spans 15 amino acids. V trimming: 6 bases; J trimming: 2 bases; junction bases outside the gene matches: 9.

The rearrangement joins TRBV28 to TRBJ2-1; perhaps D is TRBD1 or TRBD2 (6 bases each). The germline V gene has CDR1 MDHEN and CDR2 SYDVKM. The length of the CDR3 is 15 residues. V lost 7 bases, J lost 6 bases, and 19 bases lay in between. The CDR3 here is CASNKGEVGINEQFF. Here the CDR3 DNA reads TGTGCCAGCAACAAGGGGGAGGTGGGTATCAATGAGCAGTTCTTC.

The rearrangement joins TRBV10-3 to TRBJ2-5; D gene ambiguous. Trimming took off 8 bases at V and 1 base at J, with 14 bases between the two ends. The CDR3 has 14 residues. Germline V gives CDR1 ENHRY, CDR2 SYGVKD. CDR3 protein: CAIGTDWAQETQYF. The CDR3 DNA reads TGTGCCATCGGCACGGATTGGGCCCAAGAGACCCAGTACTTC.

With regard to this clone: At one end the junction does not follow the germline gene, possibly because of a read error. In DNA form, the CDR3 reads TGTGCTAGCAGTAGGGGGACAGGGGATGCCACTGAAGCTTTCTTT. This encodes CASSRGTGDATEAFF. The V gene is TRBV7-7, the J gene TRBJ1-1, with TRBD1 matching over 10 bases. Germline CDR1 reads SSHAT; CDR2 reads FNYEAQ (reference sequence). The CDR3 is made up of 15 amino acids. Full variable domain (missing parts from reference TRBV7-7 and TRBJ1-1): GAGVSQSPRYKVTKRGQDVTLRCDPISSHATLYWYQQALGQGPEFLTYFNYEAQPDKSGLPSDRFSAERPEGSISTLTIQRTEQRDSAMYRCASSRGTGDATEAFFGQGTRLTVV.

The CDR3 region has the DNA TGCGCCAGCGTTCGATCCGTAGAGGGACAGTCTAATGAAAAACTGTTTTTT. Its protein is CASVRSVEGQSNEKLFF. The chain is built from TRBV10-1 and TRBJ1-4, with 7 bases matching TRBD1. From germline, CDR1 is WNHNN and CDR2 SYGVQD (reference sequence). This CDR3 spans 17 amino acids. J gave up 3 bases and V 8 bases, and 15 bases lay outside the gene matches.

CDR3 nucleotide sequence: TGTGCCAGCAGCGTAGGGACCCTAAGCTCCTACGAGCAGTACTTC. It codes for CASSVGTLSSYEQYF. The V gene is TRBV9, the J gene TRBJ2-7, with D uncertain. Trimming pared 0 bases from V and 0 bases from J, leaving 10 bases between. The germline V gene has CDR1 SGDLS and CDR2 YYNGEE. This CDR3 comprises 15 residues.

The J gene is TRBJ2-3, the V gene TRBV7-9; a possible D gene is TRBD2 (6 bases). Germline V gives CDR1 SEHNR, CDR2 FQNEAQ (reference sequence). This CDR3 region has 15 residues. V was cut by 3 bases and J by 0 bases, with 10 bases left in between. The CDR3 spells CASSLSSGSTDTQYF. The CDR3 bases are TGTGCCAGCAGCTTGAGTAGCGGTAGCACAGATACGCAGTATTTT.

The V and J genes are TRBV28 and TRBJ1-2, with D uncertain. The germline CDR1 and CDR2 sequences are MDHEN and SYDVKM. The V end lost 5 bases, the J end lost 8 bases, and 27 bases lay between the germline ends. This CDR3 is 17 amino acids long. CDR3 sequence (DNA): TGTGCCAGCAGTCCCGCCCGGGGTAGGGAAACTGGTAACGGCTACACCTTC. Amino acids: CASSPARGRETGNGYTF.

This clone was seen a few times. V and J are TRBV6-4 and TRBJ2-1, with 9 bases fitting TRBD2. The length of the CDR3 is 15 residues. CDR1 and CDR2 (germline): MRHNA, SNTAGT. V trimming: 2 bases; J trimming: 9 bases; junction bases outside the gene matches: 8. The DNA for the CDR3 is TGTGCCAGCAGTGACCTGGCGGGGGGGCTCGGTGAGCAGTTCTTC. Its translation: CASSDLAGGLGEQFF.

The V gene is TRBV9, the J gene TRBJ1-4; 7 bases map to TRBD1. Unmatched junction bases numbered 3, after V lost 4 bases and J lost 3 bases. Germline V gene data show CDR1 as SGDLS and CDR2 as YYNGEE. The CDR3 loop spans 14 amino acids. The CDR3 is CASSPGQSNEKLFF. DNA of the CDR3: TGTGCCAGCAGCCCGGGACAGTCTAATGAAAAACTGTTTTTT.

The V call is TRBV19, the J call TRBJ2-4; no firm D call. The CDR3 totals 16 residues. Germline-derived CDR1 and CDR2 are LNHDA and SQIVND (reference sequence). The V end was cut by 3 bases, the J end by 0 bases, with 12 bases between. DNA for the CDR3: TGTGCCAGTAGTATTGAGACGACTTTAGCCAAAAACATTCAGTACTTC. This codes for CASSIETTLAKNIQYF.

The chain carries TRBV6-5 and TRBJ1-1; D may be TRBD1 (6 bases). With 5 bases removed from V and 4 bases from J, the gap between germline ends came to 8 bases. CDR3 length: 12 residues. Germline V lookup: CDR1 MNHEY, CDR2 SVGAGI. CDR3 amino acids: CASSQGSTEAFF. For the CDR3, the DNA is TGTGCCAGCAGTCAGGGGTCCACTGAAGCTTTCTTT.

V and J are TRBV6-1 and TRBJ1-4; TRBD1 might be the D (6 bases). The CDR3 length is 14 residues. The germline V gene has CDR1 MNHNS and CDR2 SASEGT. Trimming took 4 bases from V and 8 from J, leaving 14 bases between them. CDR3 sequence: CASSVEQGVEKLFF. DNA of the CDR3: TGTGCCAGCAGTGTGGAACAGGGTGTAGAAAAACTGTTTTTT.

This chain joins TRBV29-1 and TRBJ2-7; the match to TRBD1 covers 11 bases. CDR3 length: 12 residues. Germline values: CDR1 SQVTM, CDR2 ANQGSEA. J was trimmed by 6 bases and V by 8 bases; bases with no gene match: 6. The CDR3 reads CSTVGQGGEQYF. CDR3 sequence (DNA): TGCAGCACAGTGGGACAGGGGGGCGAGCAGTACTTC.

The rearrangement joins TRBV4-1 to TRBJ1-4, with 8 positions matching TRBD1. Germline lookup yields CDR1 MGHRA and CDR2 YSYEKL. The J segment lost 8 bases and the V segment lost 4 bases, leaving 9 bases of the junction unmatched. CDR3 size: 15 residues. This CDR3 reads CASSRFRGPREKLFF. CDR3 sequence (DNA): TGCGCCAGCAGCCGATTCAGGGGGCCGAGAGAAAAACTGTTTTTT.

V and J are TRBV7-9 and TRBJ1-3; D is unresolved. This CDR3 contains 12 residues. V was pared by 5 bases and J by 5 bases, with 7 bases between. Germline CDR1 SEHNR, CDR2 FQNEAQ (reference sequence). CDR3 amino acids: CASSIDRNTIYF. Here the CDR3 DNA reads TGTGCCAGCAGCATCGACCGAAACACCATATATTTT.

This sequence joins TRBV28 and TRBJ1-5; D is unresolved. This CDR3 comprises 15 residues. Germline CDR1 is MDHEN and CDR2 is SYDVKM. V lost 4 bases and J lost 6, with 16 bases in between. The CDR3 is CASSSQNMRAQPQHF. CDR3 bases: TGTGCCAGCAGTTCCCAAAACATGAGGGCTCAGCCCCAGCATTTT.

The V and J genes are TRBV6-1 and TRBJ2-4; no reliable D call. Germline assignment: CDR1 MNHNS and CDR2 SASEGT. With 3 bases removed from V and 6 bases from J, the gap between germline ends came to 12 bases. The CDR3 contains 14 residues. The chain's CDR3 is CASSDGLAGNIQYF. The CDR3 coding sequence is TGTGCCAGCAGTGACGGATTAGCCGGAAACATTCAGTACTTC.

The rearrangement uses TRBV21-1 and TRBJ2-6; the table's D call TRBD1 went unverified against the DNA. TRBV21-1 is reported as a pseudogene. The CDR3 extends over 15 amino acids. The CDR3 protein is CASSGQGSGANVLTF. Here the CDR3 DNA reads TGTGCCAGCAGTGGGCAGGGCTCTGGGGCCAACGTCCTGACTTTC.

V usage is TRBV7-3 and J usage is TRBJ2-7, with a tentative D call TRBD1 (6 bases). The germline gives CDR1 SGHTA, CDR2 FQGTGA. Trimming stripped 5 bases from V and 2 bases from J, with 19 bases between. There are 16 residues in the CDR3. The CDR3 DNA is TGTGCCAGCAGCAAACAGGGTCGGGTTCCTACCTACGAGCAGTACTTC. This translates into CASSKQGRVPTYEQYF.